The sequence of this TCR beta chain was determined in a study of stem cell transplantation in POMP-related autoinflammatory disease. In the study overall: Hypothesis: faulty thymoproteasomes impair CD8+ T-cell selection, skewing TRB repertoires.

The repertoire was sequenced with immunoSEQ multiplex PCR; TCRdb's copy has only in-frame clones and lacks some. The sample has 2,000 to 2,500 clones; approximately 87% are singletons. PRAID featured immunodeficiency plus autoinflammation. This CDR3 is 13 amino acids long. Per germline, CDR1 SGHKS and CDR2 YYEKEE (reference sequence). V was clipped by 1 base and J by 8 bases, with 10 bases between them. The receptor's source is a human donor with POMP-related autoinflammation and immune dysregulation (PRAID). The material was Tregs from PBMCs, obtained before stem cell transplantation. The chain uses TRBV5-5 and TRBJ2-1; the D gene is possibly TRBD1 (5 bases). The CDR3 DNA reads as TGTGCCAGCAGCTTGTCTGGCAGGGATGAGCAGTTCTTC. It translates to CASSLSGRDEQFF.